The next 17 T cell receptor beta chains were all read from a single sample in a study of chemoradiotherapy in HPV16-positive cancers. Profiled with immunoSEQ multiplex PCR; TCRdb holds only in-frame clones, not every one. The repertoire holds 25,000 to 40,000 clones, with about 85% as singletons. The specimen comprised blood, sampled from a patient who underwent chemoradiotherapy. These receptors were collected from a human donor with HPV-associated anogenital cancer.

The chain couples TRBV6-5 to TRBJ2-2, with D unresolved. V lost 2 bases, J lost 11 bases, and 12 bases lay in between. Germline CDR1 is MNHEY and CDR2 is SVGAGI. CDR3 length: 13 residues. CDR3 nucleotide sequence: TGTGCCAGCAGTTACGAGCCCCGGGTTGAGCTGTTTTTT. Its translation is CASSYEPRVELFF.

The V gene is TRBV7-9, the J gene TRBJ1-3, with TRBD1 as a possible D gene (5 bases). Trimming pared 3 bases from V and 4 bases from J, leaving 10 bases between. The CDR3 consists of 14 residues. From germline, CDR1 is SEHNR and CDR2 FQNEAQ (reference sequence). The CDR3 protein is CASSFGTEGNTIYF. CDR3 sequence (DNA): TGTGCCAGCAGCTTTGGGACGGAAGGAAACACCATATATTTT.

This clone was counted once. The V gene is TRBV7-9, the J gene TRBJ1-1; 7 bases fit TRBD1. CDR3 length: 15 amino acids. V was pared by 2 bases and J by 5 bases, with 8 bases of the junction left unmatched. Per the germline V gene, CDR1 is SEHNR and CDR2 is FQNEAQ (reference sequence). The CDR3 loop reads CASSLIRGRGTEAFF. For the CDR3, the DNA is TGTGCCAGCAGCTTAATTAGGGGGCGGGGGACTGAAGCTTTCTTT.

This chain connects TRBV7-6 to TRBJ1-2, with 9 bases matching TRBD1. After removal of 1 base from V and 4 bases from J, the junction contained 10 bases not matched to a gene. This CDR3 is built from 17 residues. Per the germline V gene, CDR1 is SGHVS and CDR2 is FNYEAQ. DNA for the CDR3: TGTGCCAGCAGCTTAGGAGGATACGCGGGACAGGGCTATGGCTACACCTTC. This translates into CASSLGGYAGQGYGYTF.

The chain couples TRBV2 to TRBJ2-5; 9 positions match TRBD1. Trimming removed 6 bases from V and 8 bases from J; junction bases left unmatched: 4. The CDR3 runs to 12 residues. The germline V gene encodes CDR1 SNHLY and CDR2 FYNNEI. CDR3 in amino acids: CASRDRGGTQYF. CDR3 sequence (DNA): TGTGCCAGCAGGGACAGGGGCGGAACCCAGTACTTC. Full variable domain (outside the CDR3, taken from reference TRBV2 and TRBJ2-5): EPEVTQTPSHQVTQMGQEVILRCVPISNHLYFYWYRQILGQKVEFLVSFYNNEISEKSEIFDDQFSVERPDGSNFTLKIRSTKLEDSAMYFCASRDRGGTQYFGPGTRLLVL.

The chain is built from TRBV7-6 and TRBJ1-4, with TRBD1 as a possible D gene (5 bases). CDR3 length: 14 amino acids. The V gene lost 5 bases and the J gene lost 10 bases, with 17 bases spanning the gap. Per the germline V gene, CDR1 is SGHVS and CDR2 is FNYEAQ. For the CDR3, the DNA is TGTGCCAGCAGCCCTAGGACGAGTGGGGGAAAACTGTTTTTT. Translation: CASSPRTSGGKLFF.

The chain employs TRBV2 and TRBJ2-4; D possibly corresponds to TRBD2 (5 bases). Germline CDR1 SNHLY, CDR2 FYNNEI. CDR3 length equals 14 residues. V shed 3 bases and J shed 7 bases, with 13 bases lying between them. The CDR3 protein is CASSEEDPHNIQYF. The CDR3 region has the DNA TGTGCCAGCAGTGAGGAGGACCCACACAACATTCAGTACTTC.

This clone appeared a single time. The chain uses TRBV7-9 and TRBJ2-1; 10 nucleotides agree with TRBD1. The CDR3 runs to 15 residues. J gave up 8 bases and V 5 bases, and 9 bases lay outside the gene matches. CDR1 and CDR2 (germline): SEHNR, FQNEAQ (reference sequence). The CDR3 loop reads CASSRLLTGGYEQFF. The CDR3, as DNA: TGTGCCAGCAGCCGATTACTGACAGGGGGCTATGAGCAGTTCTTC.

The genes are TRBV14 and TRBJ1-6; D unclear. This CDR3 is 12 amino acids long. CDR1 SGHDN and CDR2 FVKESK come from the germline V gene. V was pared by 0 bases and J by 10 bases, with 4 bases between. This CDR3 reads CASSQEGSPLHF. The CDR3, as DNA: TGTGCCAGCAGCCAAGAAGGGTCACCCCTCCACTTT. The variable domain in full, completed from reference TRBV14 and TRBJ1-6, reads EAGVTQFPSHSVIEKGQTVTLRCDPISGHDNLYWYRRVMGKEIKFLLHFVKESKQDESGMPNNRFLAERTGGTYSTLKVQPAELEDSGVYFCASSQEGSPLHFGNGTRLTVT.

V usage is TRBV25-1 and J usage is TRBJ2-7, with D maybe TRBD1 (5 bases). The CDR3 runs to 15 residues. The ends were cut back, 6 bases at V and 4 bases at J, with 19 bases in the middle. Germline V gives CDR1 MGHDK, CDR2 SYGVNS. The CDR3, as DNA: TGTGCCAGCAGGGATAAGGGGCCGTTCGGGTACGAGCAGTACTTC. As protein: CASRDKGPFGYEQYF.

J is TRBJ2-7 and V is TRBV7-8; D is uncertain. The CDR3 totals 14 residues. V lost 1 base, J lost 2 bases, and 9 bases lay in between. CDR1 SGHVS and CDR2 FQNEAQ come from the germline V gene. For the CDR3, the DNA is TGTGCCAGCAGCTTAGGACTGGCTGCCTACGAGCAGTACTTC. Its translation: CASSLGLAAYEQYF.

The count of this clone is one. V gene TRBV7-6 combines with J gene TRBJ1-3, with no clear D. Germline V gene lookup returns CDR1 SGHVS and CDR2 FNYEAQ. The CDR3 runs to 13 residues. Trimming removed 10 bases from V and 0 bases from J, with 10 bases in between. The CDR3 sequence is CAIGPPSGNTIYF. DNA for the CDR3: TGTGCCATAGGTCCTCCCTCTGGAAACACCATATATTTT.

This clone was picked up a small number of times. This CDR3 reads CASSQDGVDYGYTF. CDR3 DNA sequence: TGCGCCAGCAGCCAAGATGGGGTGGACTATGGCTACACCTTC. The V and J genes are TRBV4-1 and TRBJ1-2; no definite D call. Germline loops: CDR1 MGHRA, CDR2 YSYEKL. V was cut by 0 bases and J by 3 bases, with 8 bases left in between. The length of the CDR3 is 14 residues.

The chain employs TRBV15 and TRBJ2-4; D is ambiguous. Trimming left V 0 bases short and J 5 bases short, with 17 bases between. CDR1 is LNHNV and CDR2 is YYDKDF in the germline V gene (reference sequence). The CDR3 extends over 17 amino acids. CDR3 protein: CATSRDVGTDRQNIQYF. In DNA form, the CDR3 reads TGTGCCACCAGCAGAGATGTGGGCACAGACCGTCAAAACATTCAGTACTTC.

The rearrangement uses TRBV27 and TRBJ1-3; D may be TRBD1 (5 bases). The CDR3 runs 16 residues. Deletions cut 5 bases from V and 0 bases from J, with 14 bases between. CDR1 and CDR2 (germline): MNHEY, SMNVEV (reference sequence). DNA for the CDR3: TGTGCCAGCAGTCCCATGGGGGTAAGCTCTGGAAACACCATATATTTT. Its protein product is CASSPMGVSSGNTIYF.

This clone was found a few times. J is TRBJ1-1 and V is TRBV6-6; TRBD1 might be the D (5 bases). Germline V gene lookup returns CDR1 MNHNY and CDR2 SVGAGI (reference sequence). The length of the CDR3 is 15 residues. Trimming stripped 0 bases from V and 3 bases from J, with 11 bases between. The CDR3 DNA reads TGTGCCAGCAGTTACTCTGGGGGGGGGTACACTGAAGCTTTCTTT. It specifies CASSYSGGGYTEAFF.

This rearrangement joins TRBV5-1 to TRBJ2-1; D ambiguous. Trimming pared 0 bases from V and 5 bases from J, leaving 6 bases between. Germline V gives CDR1 SGHRS, CDR2 YFSETQ. This CDR3 comprises 13 residues. CDR3 bases: TGCGCCAGCAGCTTGGATTTTAACAATGAGCAGTTCTTC. Its translation: CASSLDFNNEQFF. The full variable domain, in which reference TRBV5-1 and TRBJ2-1 provide the parts outside the CDR3, is KAGVTQTPRYLIKTRGQQVTLSCSPISGHRSVSWYQQTPGQGLQFLFEYFSETQRNKGNFPGRFSGRQFSNSRSEMNVSTLELGDSALYLCASSLDFNNEQFFGPGTRLTVL.